The 4 T cell receptor beta chains presented below share a single source sample, sequenced in a study of shared clonotypes between healthy human individuals. The repertoire was sequenced with immunoSEQ multiplex PCR; TCRdb's copy has only in-frame clones and lacks some. The sample yields over a million clones, over 95% seen once. The specimen sequenced was naive CD4+ T cells sorted from blood. The sample's subset: CD45RA+ positively selected. These receptors all come from a young man in good health.

J is TRBJ1-3 and V is TRBV19; the D gene is possibly TRBD1 (5 bases). Per the germline V gene, CDR1 is LNHDA and CDR2 is SQIVND (reference sequence). This CDR3 is 17 amino acids long. V dropped 8 bases and J dropped 0 bases, with 20 bases sitting between them. The CDR3 loop reads CASRLRAGPTSGNTIYF. CDR3 nucleotides: TGTGCCAGTCGCCTGCGTGCGGGGCCGACCTCTGGAAACACCATATATTTT.

The chain has TRBV4-3 and TRBJ2-1; TRBD1 agrees at 7 bases. This CDR3 contains 14 residues. The ends lost 1 base at V and 9 bases at J; junction bases unmatched: 6. Germline V gives CDR1 LGHNA, CDR2 YSLEER. The CDR3 DNA follows: TGCGCCAGCAGCCAAGGTACAGGGGAGTTTGAGCAGTTCTTC. Protein: CASSQGTGEFEQFF.

About this clone itself: Other nucleotide sequences in the sample specify the same CDR3. The J gene is TRBJ2-3, the V gene TRBV10-3, with 10 bases fitting TRBD2. CDR3 length equals 14 residues. Germline V gives CDR1 ENHRY, CDR2 SYGVKD. The J segment lost 1 base and the V segment lost 6 bases, leaving 1 base of the junction unmatched. CDR3 in DNA: TGTGCCATCAGGGGGACTAGCGGCACAGATACGCAGTATTTT. This encodes CAIRGTSGTDTQYF.

V and J are TRBV9 and TRBJ1-3; 9 bases agree with TRBD1. The CDR3 is 15 amino acids. Per germline, CDR1 SGDLS and CDR2 YYNGEE. Trimming removed 0 bases from V and 3 bases from J; junction bases left unmatched: 1. The CDR3 reads CASSVADRGGNTIYF. DNA of the CDR3: TGTGCCAGCAGCGTAGCGGACAGGGGTGGAAACACCATATATTTT.